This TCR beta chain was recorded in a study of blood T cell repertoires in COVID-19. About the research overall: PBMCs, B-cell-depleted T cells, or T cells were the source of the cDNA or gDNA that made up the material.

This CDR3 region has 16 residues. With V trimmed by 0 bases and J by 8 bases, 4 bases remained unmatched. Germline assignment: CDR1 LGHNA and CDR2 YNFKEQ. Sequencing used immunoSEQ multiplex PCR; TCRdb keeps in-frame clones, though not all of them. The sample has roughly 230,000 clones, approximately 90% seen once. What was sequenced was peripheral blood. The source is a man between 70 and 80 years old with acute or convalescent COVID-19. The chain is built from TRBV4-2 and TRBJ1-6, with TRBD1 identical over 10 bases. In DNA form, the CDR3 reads TGTGCCAGCAGCCAAGAAGCGGGACAGGGGTATTCACCCCTCCACTTT. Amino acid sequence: CASSQEAGQGYSPLHF.